A few counts support the clone carrying this T cell receptor (beta chain). Its target is unknown. There are 12 residues in the CDR3. V shed 8 bases and J 6 bases; nucleotides not matched to a gene: 3. This specimen belongs to a study of T-cell memory formation after mild COVID-19. At the level of the study: The study found TCR clusters largely donor specific. Study outcomes and limitations: Whereas later expanders leaned CD4+, clones contracting day 15 to 85 showed a balanced CD4/CD8 makeup.

TCRdb independently ran MiXCR on the 5' RACE reads; one entry per CDR3 protein. The data hold roughly 250,000 distinct CDR3 sequences, with 16% observed a single time. The sample consisted of PBMCs or a T cell subset sorted from them (not recorded which). This chain uses TRBV12-3 or TRBV12-4 with TRBJ2-2, with 7 bases that match TRBD2. The sequence came from a man aged 18 to 30 who had mild COVID-19 (a few samples of this study predate the infection). Cell type and time point are not known. CDR3 protein: CASRDYPGELFF. The DNA for the CDR3 is TGTGCCAGCCGGGACTATCCCGGGGAGCTGTTTTTT.